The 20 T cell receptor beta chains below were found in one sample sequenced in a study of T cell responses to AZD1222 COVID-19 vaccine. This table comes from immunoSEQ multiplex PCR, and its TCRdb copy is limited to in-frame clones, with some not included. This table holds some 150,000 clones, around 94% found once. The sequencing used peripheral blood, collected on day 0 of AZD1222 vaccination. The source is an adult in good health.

The CDR3 nucleotides are TGTGCCAGCAGTTTGTTGAGAGAAAAACTGTTTTTT. Translation: CASSLLREKLFF. The V call is TRBV12-3 or TRBV12-4, the J call TRBJ1-4; D is unclear. The CDR3 is 12 amino acids. With 3 bases removed from V and 8 bases from J, the gap between germline ends came to 7 bases.

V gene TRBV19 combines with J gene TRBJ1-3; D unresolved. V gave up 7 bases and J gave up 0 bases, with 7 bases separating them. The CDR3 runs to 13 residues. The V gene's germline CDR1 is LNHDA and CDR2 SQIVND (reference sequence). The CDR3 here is CASMVSSGNTIYF. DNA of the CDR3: TGTGCCAGTATGGTCAGCTCTGGAAACACCATATATTTT.

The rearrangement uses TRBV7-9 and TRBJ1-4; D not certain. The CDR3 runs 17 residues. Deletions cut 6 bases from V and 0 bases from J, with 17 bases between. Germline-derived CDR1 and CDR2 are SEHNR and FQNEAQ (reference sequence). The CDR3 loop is CASSPPGRIATNEKLFF. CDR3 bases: TGTGCCAGCAGTCCCCCGGGGAGAATAGCAACTAATGAAAAACTGTTTTTT.

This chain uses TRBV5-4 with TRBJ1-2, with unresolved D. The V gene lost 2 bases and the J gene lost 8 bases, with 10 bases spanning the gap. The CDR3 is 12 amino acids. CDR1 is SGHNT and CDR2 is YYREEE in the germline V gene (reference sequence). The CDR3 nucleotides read TGTGCCAGCAGCTTCGGCTTCGGAGGCTACACCTTC. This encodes CASSFGFGGYTF.

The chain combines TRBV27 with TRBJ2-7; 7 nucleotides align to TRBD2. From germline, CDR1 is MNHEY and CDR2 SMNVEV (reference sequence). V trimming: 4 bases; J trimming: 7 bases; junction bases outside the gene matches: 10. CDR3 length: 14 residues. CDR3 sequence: CASSSRGTTSEQYV. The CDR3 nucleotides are TGTGCCAGCAGTTCCCGAGGGACTACTAGTGAGCAGTACGTC.

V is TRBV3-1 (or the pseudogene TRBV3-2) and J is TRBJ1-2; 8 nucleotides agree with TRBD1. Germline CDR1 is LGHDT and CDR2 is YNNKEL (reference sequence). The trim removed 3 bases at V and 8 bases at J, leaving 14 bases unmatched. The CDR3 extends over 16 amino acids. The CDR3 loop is CASSHLRDRSPRGYTF. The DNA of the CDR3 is TGTGCCAGCAGCCACCTCCGGGACAGGAGCCCCCGGGGCTACACCTTC.

CDR3: CASSLRGVADTQYF. CDR3 coding DNA: TGCGCCAGCAGCTTGCGAGGCGTGGCGGATACGCAGTATTTT. This chain uses TRBV5-1 with TRBJ2-3; no reliable D call. In germline, CDR1 is SGHRS, CDR2 YFSETQ. V lost 1 base and J 6 bases, leaving 12 bases between the germline ends. CDR3 length: 14 residues.

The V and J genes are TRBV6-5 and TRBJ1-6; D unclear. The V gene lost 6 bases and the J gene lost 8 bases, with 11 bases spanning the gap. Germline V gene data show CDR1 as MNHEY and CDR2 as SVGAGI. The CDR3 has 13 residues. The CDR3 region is CASRADFDSPLHF. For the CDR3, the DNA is TGTGCCAGCAGGGCCGACTTTGATTCACCCCTCCACTTT.

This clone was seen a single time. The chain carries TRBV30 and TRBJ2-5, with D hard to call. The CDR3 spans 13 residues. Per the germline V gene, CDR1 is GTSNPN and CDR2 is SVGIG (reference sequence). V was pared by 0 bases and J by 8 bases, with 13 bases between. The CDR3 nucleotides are TGTGCCTGGAGTGTTGGGCCCAAGCAAACCCAGTACTTC. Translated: CAWSVGPKQTQYF.

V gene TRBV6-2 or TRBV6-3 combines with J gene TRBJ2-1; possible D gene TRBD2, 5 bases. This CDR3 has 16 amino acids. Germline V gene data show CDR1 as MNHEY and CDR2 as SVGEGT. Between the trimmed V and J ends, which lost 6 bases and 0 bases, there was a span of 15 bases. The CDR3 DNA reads TGTGCCAGCAGCCATCCTACTACTAGCTCCTACAATGAGCAGTTCTTC. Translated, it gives CASSHPTTSSYNEQFF.

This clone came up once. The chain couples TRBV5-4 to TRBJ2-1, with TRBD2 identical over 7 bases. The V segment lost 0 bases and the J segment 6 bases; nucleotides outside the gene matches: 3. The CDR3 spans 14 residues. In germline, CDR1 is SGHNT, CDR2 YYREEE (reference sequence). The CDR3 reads CASSLGLAVNEQFF. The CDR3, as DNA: TGTGCCAGCAGCTTGGGACTAGCTGTCAATGAGCAGTTCTTC.

The CDR3 bases are TGTGCCAGCAGTGAATCGGTGCAGGGCCATCAGCCCCAGCATTTT. Translation gives CASSESVQGHQPQHF. This chain uses TRBV25-1 with TRBJ1-5, with a weak D call TRBD1 (5 bases). The CDR3 has 15 amino acids. V gave up 1 base and J gave up 5 bases, with 12 bases separating them. The V gene's germline CDR1 is MGHDK and CDR2 SYGVNS. The full variable domain, completed using reference TRBV25-1 and TRBJ1-5, is EADIYQTPRYLVIGTGKKITLECSQTMGHDKMYWYQQDPGMELHLIHYSYGVNSTEKGDLSSESTVSRIRTEHFPLTLESARPSHTSQYLCASSESVQGHQPQHFGDGTRLSIL.

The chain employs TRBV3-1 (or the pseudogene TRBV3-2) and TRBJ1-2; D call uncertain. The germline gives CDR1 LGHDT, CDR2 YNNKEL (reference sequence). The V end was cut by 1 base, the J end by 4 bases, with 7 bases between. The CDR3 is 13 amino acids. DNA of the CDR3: TGTGCCAGCAGCCAAGCGGTAACCTATGGCTACACCTTC. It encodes CASSQAVTYGYTF.

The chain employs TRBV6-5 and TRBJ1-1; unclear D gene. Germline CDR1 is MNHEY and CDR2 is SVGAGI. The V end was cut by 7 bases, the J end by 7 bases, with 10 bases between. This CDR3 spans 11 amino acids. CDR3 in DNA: TGTGCCAGCAACCATGCCTTTGAAGCTTTCTTT. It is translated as CASNHAFEAFF.

The CDR3, as DNA: TGTGCCAGTAGTCCCTACCGACAGGGCCCCTTCAATCAGCCCCAGCATTTT. Translation gives CASSPYRQGPFNQPQHF. The chain recombines TRBV19 with TRBJ1-5; the match to TRBD1 covers 7 bases. In germline, CDR1 is LNHDA, CDR2 SQIVND (reference sequence). The CDR3 totals 17 residues. V gave up 5 bases and J gave up 3 bases; unmatched junction bases: 13.

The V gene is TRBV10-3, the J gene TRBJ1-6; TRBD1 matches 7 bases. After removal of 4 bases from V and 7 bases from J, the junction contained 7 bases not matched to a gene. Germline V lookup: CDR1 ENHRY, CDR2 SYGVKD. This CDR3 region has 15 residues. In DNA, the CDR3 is TGTGCCATCAGTGGGTCGGGACAGCACAATTCACCCCTCCACTTT. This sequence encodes CAISGSGQHNSPLHF.

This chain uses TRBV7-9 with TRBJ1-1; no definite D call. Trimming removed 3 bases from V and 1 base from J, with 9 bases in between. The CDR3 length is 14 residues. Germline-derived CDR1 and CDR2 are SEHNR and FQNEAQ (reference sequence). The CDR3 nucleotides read TGTGCCAGCAGCTTGCCTTTCGAGAACACTGAAGCTTTCTTT. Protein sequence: CASSLPFENTEAFF.

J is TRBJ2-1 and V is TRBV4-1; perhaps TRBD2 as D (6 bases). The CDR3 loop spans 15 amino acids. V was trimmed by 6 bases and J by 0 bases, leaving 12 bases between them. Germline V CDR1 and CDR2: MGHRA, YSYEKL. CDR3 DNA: TGCGCCAGCAGATTTCCCGGGAGCTCCTACAATGAGCAGTTCTTC. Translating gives CASRFPGSSYNEQFF.

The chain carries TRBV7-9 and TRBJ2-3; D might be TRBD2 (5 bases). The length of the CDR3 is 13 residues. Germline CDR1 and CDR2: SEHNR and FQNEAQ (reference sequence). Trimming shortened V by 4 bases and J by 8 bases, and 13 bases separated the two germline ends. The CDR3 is CASSSREMSTQYF. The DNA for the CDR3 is TGTGCCAGCAGCTCGAGGGAGATGAGTACGCAGTATTTT. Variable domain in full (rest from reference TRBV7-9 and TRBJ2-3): DTGVSQNPRHKITKRGQNVTFRCDPISEHNRLYWYRQTLGQGPEFLTYFQNEAQLEKSRLLSDRFSAERPKGSFSTLEIQRTEQGDSAMYLCASSSREMSTQYFGPGTRLTVL.

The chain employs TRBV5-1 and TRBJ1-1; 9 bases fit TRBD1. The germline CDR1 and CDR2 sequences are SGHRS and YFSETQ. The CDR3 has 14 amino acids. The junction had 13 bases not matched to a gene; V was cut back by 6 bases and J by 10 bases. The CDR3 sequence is CASKINPGQGSAFF. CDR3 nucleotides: TGCGCCAGCAAGATCAATCCGGGACAGGGATCAGCTTTCTTT.